The TCR beta chain described here comes from a study of graft-versus-host responses after intestinal transplantation. The overall study: Transplantation in recipients was multivisceral, liver-intestinal, or isolated intestinal. Anti-thymocyte globulin induction preceded about 3 years of tacrolimus and steroid maintenance in all recipients.

The repertoire was sequenced with immunoSEQ multiplex PCR; TCRdb's copy has only in-frame clones and lacks some. There are some 90,000 clones in the sample; 85% to 90% occur only once, and around 0.11% lies in the top ten. This clone was observed a handful of times. Antigen: not known. Findings of the study overall: Circulating GvH clone levels at their peak were associated with HvG declines (early post-transplant). Present in recipient marrow, GvH clones included some that appeared first in ileum or blood.

This CDR3 is 15 amino acids long. Germline V gene sequence: CDR1 MNHEY, CDR2 SVGAGI. V dropped 2 bases and J dropped 8; count of bases not matched to a gene: 6. This TCR was recovered from a human donor who received an intestinal transplant. The chain joins TRBV6-5 to TRBJ1-4; 9 nucleotides agree with TRBD1. This sample comprised unstimulated CD4+ T cells sorted from spleen or lymph node cells, obtained before intestinal transplant. The CDR3 loop reads CASSYVGQGGEKLFF. CDR3 DNA sequence: TGTGCCAGCAGTTACGTGGGACAGGGAGGGGAAAAACTGTTTTTT.